This TCR beta chain was sequenced for a study of immune evolution from preneoplasia to lung adenocarcinoma. This CDR3 contains 14 residues. The V end lost 0 bases, the J end lost 0 bases, and 6 bases lay between the germline ends. Germline CDR1 is SGHRS and CDR2 is YFSETQ. Patient tissue came from resections in Japan or China, 2014–2017. The protocol was immunoSEQ multiplex PCR, while the TCRdb copy is restricted to in-frame clones and leaves out a portion. The top ten hold around 20% of the sample, which has roughly 2,000 clones, over 75% seen once. This TCR was recovered from a person aged 55 to 79 with lung adenocarcinoma. Sequences were obtained from FFPE adjacent normal lung tissue. The chain employs TRBV5-1 and TRBJ1-2; no clear D. CDR3 in amino acids: CASSLEQTNYGYTF. In DNA form, the CDR3 reads TGCGCCAGCAGCTTGGAACAGACTAACTATGGCTACACCTTC.